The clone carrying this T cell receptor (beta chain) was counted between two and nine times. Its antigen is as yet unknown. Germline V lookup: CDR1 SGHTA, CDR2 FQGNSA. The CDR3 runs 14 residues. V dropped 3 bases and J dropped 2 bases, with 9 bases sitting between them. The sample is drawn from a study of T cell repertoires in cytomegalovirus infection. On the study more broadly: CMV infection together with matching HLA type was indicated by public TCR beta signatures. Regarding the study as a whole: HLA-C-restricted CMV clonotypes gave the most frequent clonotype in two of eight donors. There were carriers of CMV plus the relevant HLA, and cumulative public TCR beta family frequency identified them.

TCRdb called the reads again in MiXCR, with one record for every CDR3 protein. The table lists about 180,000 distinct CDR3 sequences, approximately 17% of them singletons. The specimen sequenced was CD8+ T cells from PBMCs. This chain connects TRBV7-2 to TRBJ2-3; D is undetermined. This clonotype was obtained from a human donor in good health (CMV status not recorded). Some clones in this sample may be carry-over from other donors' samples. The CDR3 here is CASSLAALTDTQYF. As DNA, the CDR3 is TGTGCCAGCAGCTTGGCCGCTCTCACAGATACGCAGTATTTT.